The T cell receptor (beta chain) described here comes from a study of blood T cells in healthy people across ages. The use of a sample-barcoded 5' primer and a J-beta primer mix characterized a second PCR of roughly 6 to 11 cycles. MiXCR was run by TCRdb on the 5' RACE reads, yielding one entry per CDR3 protein. The table lists about 1,500,000 distinct CDR3 sequences, 35% to 45% of them singletons. V lost 7 bases to trimming and J lost 1 base, with 10 bases between them. Germline assignment: CDR1 DFQATT and CDR2 SNEGSKA (reference sequence). CDR3 length: 12 amino acids. The sequenced material came from blood. This receptor was identified in a woman aged 18-30 years in good health. The V and J genes are TRBV20-1 and TRBJ1-1, with unresolved D. CDR3: CSGREGNTEAFF. CDR3 coding DNA: TGCAGTGGTAGGGAGGGGAACACTGAAGCTTTCTTT.